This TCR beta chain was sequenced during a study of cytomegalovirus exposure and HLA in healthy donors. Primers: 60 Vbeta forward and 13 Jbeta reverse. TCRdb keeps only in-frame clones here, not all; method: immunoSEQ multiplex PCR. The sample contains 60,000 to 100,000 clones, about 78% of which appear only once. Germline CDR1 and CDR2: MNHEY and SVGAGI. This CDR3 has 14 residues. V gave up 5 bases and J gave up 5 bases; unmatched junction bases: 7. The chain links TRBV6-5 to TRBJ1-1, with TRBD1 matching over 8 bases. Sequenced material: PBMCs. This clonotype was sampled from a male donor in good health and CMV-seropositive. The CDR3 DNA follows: TGTGCCAGCAGTGAAGGACAGGGTGGAACTGAAGCTTTCTTT. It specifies CASSEGQGGTEAFF.